The clone carrying this T cell receptor (beta chain) was observed many times. Its target is unknown. The sample is drawn from a study of early T cells in non-severe SARS-CoV-2 infection. Each single cDNA molecule received a unique molecular identifier. TCRdb reanalysed the 5' RACE reads using MiXCR and keeps one entry per CDR3 protein. The sample holds over 50,000 distinct CDR3 sequences; 6.5% to 9% are singletons and the top ten take approximately 9.8%. General observations from the study: VDJdb-based annotation leaned toward anti-spike CD8 responses and missed private and CD4 specificities.

Sequencing was performed on whole blood. The source is an adult who was a healthcare worker with PCR-confirmed SARS-CoV-2 infection or an uninfected control (not recorded which).

As DNA, the CDR3 is TGTGCCAGCAGCTTAGATAGGGCGGGGGGGCCCGATGAGCAGTTCTTC. This encodes CASSLDRAGGPDEQFF. The chain joins TRBV7-9 to TRBJ2-1; 9 nucleotides match TRBD2. Germline V gives CDR1 SEHNR, CDR2 FQNEAQ (reference sequence). Unmatched junction bases numbered 9, after V lost 1 base and J lost 8 bases. The CDR3 totals 16 residues.